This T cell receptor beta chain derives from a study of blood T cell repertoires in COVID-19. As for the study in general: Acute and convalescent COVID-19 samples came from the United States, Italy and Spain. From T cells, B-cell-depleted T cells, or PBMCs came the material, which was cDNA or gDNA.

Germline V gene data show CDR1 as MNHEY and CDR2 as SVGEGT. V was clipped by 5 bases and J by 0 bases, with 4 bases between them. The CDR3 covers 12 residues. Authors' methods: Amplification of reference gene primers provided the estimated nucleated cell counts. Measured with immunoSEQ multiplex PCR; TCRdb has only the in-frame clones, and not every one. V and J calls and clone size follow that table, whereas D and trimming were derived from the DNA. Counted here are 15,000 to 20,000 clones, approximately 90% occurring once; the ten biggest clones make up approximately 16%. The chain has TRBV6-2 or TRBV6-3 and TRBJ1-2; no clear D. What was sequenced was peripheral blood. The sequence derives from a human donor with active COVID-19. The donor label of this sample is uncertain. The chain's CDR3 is CASSLANYGYTF. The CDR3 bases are TGTGCCAGCAGTCTAGCTAACTATGGCTACACCTTC.